This TCR beta chain was sequenced during a study of cytomegalovirus exposure and HLA in healthy donors. PCR employed 60 Vbeta and 13 Jbeta primers. TCRdb's table, derived via immunoSEQ multiplex PCR, lists solely in-frame clones and lacks some. The table shows 180,000 or so clones, with roughly 78% occurring only once. The V and J ends lost 1 base and 4 bases respectively, with 10 bases between them. Germline CDR1 and CDR2: LGHNA and YNFKEQ. The CDR3 is 15 amino acids. There are a few counts of this clone. This TCR derives from a woman between 25 and 40 years old in good health and CMV-seronegative. Sequencing was performed on PBMCs. The chain carries TRBV4-2 and TRBJ1-4; no reliable D call. As DNA, the CDR3 is TGTGCCAGCAGCCAAGGTGCAGCAGGTAATGAAAAACTGTTTTTT. Protein sequence: CASSQGAAGNEKLFF.